This TCR beta chain came from a study of early T cells in non-severe SARS-CoV-2 infection. On the study more broadly: Bulk RNA taken from unsorted whole blood was sequenced, leaving chains unpaired. The study's findings and limits: Matching results from VDJdb favored anti-spike CD8 responses, leaving private and CD4 specificities undetected.

The junction had 15 bases not matched to a gene; V was cut back by 7 bases and J by 7 bases. Per germline, CDR1 SQVTM and CDR2 ANQGSEA. The CDR3 is 14 residues long. Unique molecular identifiers tagged individual cDNA molecules. TCRdb fed the 5' RACE reads into MiXCR, producing one record per CDR3 protein. The sample includes about 45,000 distinct CDR3 sequences, 11% of them seen just once. This clonotype showed up many times. Antigen: not known. Sequenced: whole blood. This TCR derives from an adult who was a healthcare worker with PCR-confirmed SARS-CoV-2 infection or an uninfected control (not recorded which). The genes are TRBV29-1 and TRBJ2-7; 8 bases agree with TRBD2. CDR3 loop: CSAKLSGTLGEQYF. CDR3 nucleotide sequence: TGCAGCGCTAAACTTAGCGGGACCCTGGGTGAGCAGTACTTC.